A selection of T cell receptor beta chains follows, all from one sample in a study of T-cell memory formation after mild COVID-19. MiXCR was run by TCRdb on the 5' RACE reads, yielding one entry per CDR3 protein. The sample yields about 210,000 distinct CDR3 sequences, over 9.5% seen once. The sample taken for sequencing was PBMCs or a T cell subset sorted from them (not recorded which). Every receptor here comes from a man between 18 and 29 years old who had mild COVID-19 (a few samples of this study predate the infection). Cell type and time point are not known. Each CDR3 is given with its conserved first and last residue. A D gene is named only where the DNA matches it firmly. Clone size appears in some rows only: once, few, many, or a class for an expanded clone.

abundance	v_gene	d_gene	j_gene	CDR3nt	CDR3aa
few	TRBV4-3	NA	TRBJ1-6	TGCGCCAGCAGCCAAGCACAGGTGCATAATTCACCCCTCCACTTT	CASSQAQVHNSPLHF
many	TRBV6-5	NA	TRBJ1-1	TGTGCCAGCAGTTACTCGAGGTGGGAGGACACTGAAGCTTTCTTT	CASSYSRWEDTEAFF
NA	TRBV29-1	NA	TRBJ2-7	TGCAGCGTTGAATTGCTGGGAGTCCACGAGCAGTACTTC	CSVELLGVHEQYF
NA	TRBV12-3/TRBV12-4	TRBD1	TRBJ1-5	TGTGCCAGCAGTGCCAGGACAGGGACCAATCAGCCCCAGCATTTT	CASSARTGTNQPQHF
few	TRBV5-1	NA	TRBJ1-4	TGCGCCAGCAGCTCGTCCACAACTAATGAAAAACTGTTTTTT	CASSSSTTNEKLFF
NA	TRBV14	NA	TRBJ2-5	TGTGCCAGCAGCCACGGACAGGCGCGGGGGACCCAGTACTTC	CASSHGQARGTQYF
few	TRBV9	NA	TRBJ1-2	TGTGCCAGCAGCATAACAGCGGACGGCTATGGCTACACCTTC	CASSITADGYGYTF
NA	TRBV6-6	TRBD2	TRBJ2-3	TGTGCCAGCAGTCCACTCCTAGCGGGGGGCGATACGCAGTATTTT	CASSPLLAGGDTQYF
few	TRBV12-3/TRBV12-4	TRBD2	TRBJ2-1	TGTGCCAGCAGTTTTCGGGCTAGCGGGGGGGCACTCCCCTCCTACAATGAGCAGTTCTTC	CASSFRASGGALPSYNEQFF
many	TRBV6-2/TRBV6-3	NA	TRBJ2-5	TGTGCCAGCAGCACCCCGGCGGGACTCCAGGGCGAGACCCAGTACTTC	CASSTPAGLQGETQYF
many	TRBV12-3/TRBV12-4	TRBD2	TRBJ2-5	TGTGCCAGCAGTCCCGCGGGGGGCCGACCTGAACAGACCCAGTACTTC	CASSPAGGRPEQTQYF
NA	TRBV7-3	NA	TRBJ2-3	TGTGCCAGCAGCTTAGGGGTGGGACGCCCTACCACAGATACGCAGTATTTT	CASSLGVGRPTTDTQYF
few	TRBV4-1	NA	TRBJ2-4	TGCGCCAGCAGCCGCTTATTAGCCAAAAACATTCAGTACTTC	CASSRLLAKNIQYF
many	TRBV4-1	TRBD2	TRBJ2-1	TGCGCCAGCAGCCGGACAAGGGCGGGGGGGCCTGAGAATGAGCAGTTCTTC	CASSRTRAGGPENEQFF
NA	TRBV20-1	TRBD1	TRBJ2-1	TGCAGTGCTAGAGAACGGGACAGGGACTACAATGAGCAGTTCTTC	CSARERDRDYNEQFF
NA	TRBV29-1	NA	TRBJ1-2	TGCAGCGTTGAGGTGGTCCGAGCCTCTGGCTACACCTTC	CSVEVVRASGYTF
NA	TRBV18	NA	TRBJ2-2	TGTGCCAGCTCACCACGGCACGGGGGTACGAACACCGGGGAGCTGTTTTTT	CASSPRHGGTNTGELFF
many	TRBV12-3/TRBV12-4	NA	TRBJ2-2	TGTGCCAGCAGTCCAAGAGTCGTGGGGGATCAAAGGGAGCTGTTTTTT	CASSPRVVGDQRELFF
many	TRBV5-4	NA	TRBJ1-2	TGTGCCAGCAGACCCCCGGCCTCGGTATATGGCTACACCTTC	CASRPPASVYGYTF
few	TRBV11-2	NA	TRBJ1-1	TGTGCCAGCAGCTTAGGGTCATACACTGAAGCTTTCTTT	CASSLGSYTEAFF
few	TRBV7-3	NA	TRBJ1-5	TGTGCCAGCAGCTTGGGTTGGGATCAGCCCCAGCATTTT	CASSLGWDQPQHF
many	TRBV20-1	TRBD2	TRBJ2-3	TGCAGTGCTGGCGGAGCTAGCGGGGTCTACACAGATACGCAGTATTTT	CSAGGASGVYTDTQYF
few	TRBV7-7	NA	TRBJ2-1	TGTGCCAGCAGCTGGAGACAGGTCTCCTACAATGAGCAGTTCTTC	CASSWRQVSYNEQFF
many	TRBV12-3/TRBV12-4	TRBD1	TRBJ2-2	TGTGCCAGCAGCTCACAGGGGAGGGAGCTGTTTTTT	CASSSQGRELFF
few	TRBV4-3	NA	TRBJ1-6	TGCGCCAGCAGCCAAGGGGGACAAGATCGTCGGCTTCTGGGGTATAATTCACCCCTCCACTTT	CASSQGGQDRRLLGYNSPLHF
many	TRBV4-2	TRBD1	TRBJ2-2	TGTGCCAGCAGCCAAGAGGCACAGGGGTACACCGGGGAGCTGTTTTTT	CASSQEAQGYTGELFF
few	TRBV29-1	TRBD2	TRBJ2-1	TGCAGCGTCGGGCGCGGGACTAGAAATGAGCAGTTCTTC	CSVGRGTRNEQFF
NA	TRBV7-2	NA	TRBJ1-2	TGTGCCAGCAGCCGATTCGAACCAGGGATTACTAACTATGGCTACACCTTC	CASSRFEPGITNYGYTF
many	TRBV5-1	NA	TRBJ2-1	TGCGCCAGCAGCTACTTGACAGGTCACAATGAGCAGTTCTTC	CASSYLTGHNEQFF
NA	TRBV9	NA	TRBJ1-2	TGTGCCAGCAGCGTAGCAGGTCCTAACTATGGCTACACCTTC	CASSVAGPNYGYTF
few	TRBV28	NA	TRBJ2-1	TGTGCCAGCAGTTTAGACCGATATGAGCAGTTCTTC	CASSLDRYEQFF
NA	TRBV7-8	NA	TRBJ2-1	TGTGCCAGCAGCTACCCCAGGGTGTTGACGTACAATGAGCAGTTCTTC	CASSYPRVLTYNEQFF
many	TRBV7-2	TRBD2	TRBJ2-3	TGTGCCAGCAGCTTAGGAAGCGGGGGGGTCACAGATACGCAGTATTTT	CASSLGSGGVTDTQYF
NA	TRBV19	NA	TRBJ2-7	TGTGCCAGTAAAGAGCAGGGCATTGCGGGAGAGCAGTACTTC	CASKEQGIAGEQYF
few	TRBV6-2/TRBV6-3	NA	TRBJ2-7	TGTGCCAGCAGCATCGACGGATTCTCCTACGAGCAGTACTTC	CASSIDGFSYEQYF
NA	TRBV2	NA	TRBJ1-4	TGTGCCAGCAGGGCGACAGGTTGGGAAAAACTGTTTTTT	CASRATGWEKLFF
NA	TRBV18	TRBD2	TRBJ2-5	TGTGCCAGCTCACTCCTTAGCGGGGGACGAGAGACCCAGTACTTC	CASSLLSGGRETQYF
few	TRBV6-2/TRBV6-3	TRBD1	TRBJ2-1	TGTGCCAGCATCTTCACCGCCGGGACAGGGGAATACAATGAGCAGTTCTTC	CASIFTAGTGEYNEQFF
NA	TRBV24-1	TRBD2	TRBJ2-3	TGTGCCACCAGTGATGCCTCGGGGCGGGGGACAGATACGCAGTATTTT	CATSDASGRGTDTQYF
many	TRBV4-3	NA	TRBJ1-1	TGCGCCAGCAGCCAAGGGGGGGCTTTCTTT	CASSQGGAFF
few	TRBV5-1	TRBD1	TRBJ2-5	TGCGCCAGCAGCCCGGGACAGGGGGCGTCGGAGACCCAGTACTTC	CASSPGQGASETQYF